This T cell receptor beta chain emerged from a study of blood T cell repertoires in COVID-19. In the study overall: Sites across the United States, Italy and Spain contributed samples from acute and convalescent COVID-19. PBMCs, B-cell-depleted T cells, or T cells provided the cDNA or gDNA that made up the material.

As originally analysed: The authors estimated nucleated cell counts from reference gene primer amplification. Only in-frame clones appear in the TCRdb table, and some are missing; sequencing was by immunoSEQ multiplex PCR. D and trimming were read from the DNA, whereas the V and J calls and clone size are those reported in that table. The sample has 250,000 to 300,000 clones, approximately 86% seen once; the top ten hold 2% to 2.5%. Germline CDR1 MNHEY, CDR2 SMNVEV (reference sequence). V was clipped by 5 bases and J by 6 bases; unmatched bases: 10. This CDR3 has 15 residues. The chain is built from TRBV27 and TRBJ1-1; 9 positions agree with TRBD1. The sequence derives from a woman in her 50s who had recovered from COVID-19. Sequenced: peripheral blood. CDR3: CASSGYRDRVPEAFF. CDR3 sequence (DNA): TGTGCCAGCAGTGGTTACCGGGACAGGGTTCCTGAAGCTTTCTTT.